The 29 T cell receptor beta chains presented below share a single source sample, sequenced in a study of PD-L1 blockade in urothelial cancer. The assay was immunoSEQ multiplex PCR, and TCRdb's table has in-frame clones only and misses some. Altogether more than 45,000 clones are present, 88% being singletons, with the ten largest covering 3.5% to 5%. This sample comprised PBMCs, obtained around atezolizumab (anti-PD-L1) treatment. These receptors were collected from an elderly man with urothelial cancer.

This chain joins TRBV28 and TRBJ1-2, with no clear D. This CDR3 has 14 residues. Between the trimmed V and J ends, which lost 3 bases and 2 bases, there was a span of 10 bases. Germline CDR1 is MDHEN and CDR2 is SYDVKM. In nucleotides, the CDR3 is TGTGCCAGCAGTTTTGTCAGGTCCAACTATGGCTACACCTTC. Its protein product is CASSFVRSNYGYTF.

The V gene is TRBV28, the J gene TRBJ2-1; D gene unclear. Germline CDR1 is MDHEN and CDR2 is SYDVKM. The CDR3 is made up of 13 amino acids. Trimming cost V 5 bases and J 0 bases, with 5 bases left between them. This CDR3 is CASSPSSYNEQFF. The CDR3 DNA reads as TGTGCCAGCAGTCCCAGCTCCTACAATGAGCAGTTCTTC.

Here the CDR3 reads CSAREATEAFF. CDR3 coding DNA: TGCAGTGCTAGAGAAGCCACTGAAGCTTTCTTT. V usage is TRBV20-1 and J usage is TRBJ1-1; D remains unclear. V was cut by 0 bases and J by 4 bases, with 3 bases left in between. There are 11 residues in the CDR3. Germline V gene data show CDR1 as DFQATT and CDR2 as SNEGSKA (reference sequence).

The rearrangement joins TRBV18 to TRBJ1-2; tentatively, D is TRBD1 (6 bases). Germline values: CDR1 KGHSH, CDR2 LQKENI. CDR3 length: 18 amino acids. The V and J ends lost 3 bases and 3 bases respectively, with 23 bases between them. CDR3: CASSPLLNRAFEHYGYTF. Written as DNA, the CDR3 is TGTGCCAGCTCACCTCTATTGAACAGGGCTTTCGAACACTATGGCTACACCTTC.

CDR3 region: CASSPRGGDSANYGYTF. The DNA of the CDR3 is TGTGCCAGCTCACCTAGGGGAGGGGACTCAGCTAACTATGGCTACACCTTC. V is TRBV18 and J is TRBJ1-2; a weak D match, TRBD1 (5 bases). Trimming stripped 3 bases from V and 0 bases from J, with 17 bases between. The germline V gene encodes CDR1 KGHSH and CDR2 LQKENI. The CDR3 is made up of 17 amino acids.

The chain recombines TRBV7-9 with TRBJ2-7; a possible D gene is TRBD1 (6 bases). The CDR3 contains 15 residues. The germline gives CDR1 SEHNR, CDR2 FQNEAQ (reference sequence). V was clipped by 2 bases and J by 5 bases, with 16 bases between them. Here the CDR3 reads CASSLRGTQSNEQYF. The CDR3 coding sequence is TGTGCCAGCAGCTTAAGGGGGACCCAGAGCAACGAGCAGTACTTC.

The chain has TRBV6-1 and TRBJ2-1; tentative D call: TRBD1 (6 bases). Germline V lookup: CDR1 MNHNS, CDR2 SASEGT. Trimming left V 6 bases short and J 0 bases short, with 12 bases between. This CDR3 is 15 amino acids long. The DNA of the CDR3 is TGTGCCAGCAGAACACAGGGTAGCTCCTACAATGAGCAGTTCTTC. Translation: CASRTQGSSYNEQFF.

The J gene is TRBJ1-2, the V gene TRBV5-1; 7 nucleotides align to TRBD1. The trim removed 5 bases at V and 8 bases at J, leaving 6 bases unmatched. The CDR3 covers 12 residues. Germline values: CDR1 SGHRS, CDR2 YFSETQ. CDR3 region: CASSQGGMGYTF. The CDR3 nucleotides are TGCGCCAGCAGTCAGGGGGGAATGGGCTACACCTTC.

The chain carries TRBV6-1 and TRBJ1-1, with a possible D match to TRBD1 (5 bases). The CDR3 consists of 13 residues. In germline, CDR1 is MNHNS, CDR2 SASEGT. Trimming left V 1 base short and J 7 bases short, with 10 bases between. The CDR3 here is CASSEGGRGEAFF. The CDR3 coding sequence is TGTGCCAGCAGTGAAGGGGGGAGGGGTGAAGCTTTCTTT.

This clone was seen only once. The chain joins TRBV21-1 to TRBJ2-5; the table's D gene call, TRBD2, was not cross checked with the DNA. TRBV21-1 is a listed pseudogene. CDR3 size: 18 residues. The CDR3 sequence: CASSKALGTSGKSETQYF. The CDR3 DNA follows: TGTGCCAGCAGCAAAGCGCTTGGGACTAGCGGGAAGTCAGAGACCCAGTACTTC.

This clone was detected only once. This chain connects TRBV20-1 to TRBJ2-1; 8 bases match TRBD2. Trimming removed 6 bases from V and 12 bases from J; junction bases left unmatched: 7. The germline CDR1 and CDR2 sequences are DFQATT and SNEGSKA (reference sequence). This CDR3 region has 11 residues. The CDR3 DNA reads as TGCAGTGCAGCTATAGCGGGACGGCAGTTCTTC. It yields the protein CSAAIAGRQFF.

The chain recombines TRBV5-1 with TRBJ2-2; 8 nucleotides agree with TRBD1. CDR3 length: 15 residues. Germline V gives CDR1 SGHRS, CDR2 YFSETQ. With 3 bases clipped from V and 7 bases from J, the junction kept 8 bases outside the gene matches. CDR3 coding DNA: TGCGCCAGCAGCTCGACGACAGGGGCGGGCGGGGAGCTGTTTTTT. Its protein product is CASSSTTGAGGELFF.

The rearrangement links TRBV5-1 to TRBJ1-4, with a weak D call TRBD1 (5 bases). V dropped 0 bases and J dropped 10 bases, with 13 bases sitting between them. CDR3 size: 14 residues. CDR1 is SGHRS, CDR2 YFSETQ, per germline. CDR3 region: CASSLESGRGKLFF. The CDR3 DNA sequence: TGCGCCAGCAGCTTGGAATCAGGGAGGGGAAAACTGTTTTTT.

The rearrangement uses TRBV9 and TRBJ2-7; D perhaps matches TRBD2 (6 bases). V gave up 0 bases and J gave up 3 bases, with 16 bases separating them. Germline V gene data show CDR1 as SGDLS and CDR2 as YYNGEE. CDR3 size: 16 residues. In DNA form, the CDR3 reads TGTGCCAGCAGCGTAGGCATAGCGGCACCCTACTACGAGCAGTACTTC. Protein product: CASSVGIAAPYYEQYF. Drawing the rest from reference TRBV9 and TRBJ2-7, the complete variable domain is DSGVTQTPKHLITATGQRVTLRCSPRSGDLSVYWYQQSLDQGLQFLIQYYNGEERAKGNILERFSAQQFPDLHSELNLSSLELGDSALYFCASSVGIAAPYYEQYFGPGTRLTVT.

The rearrangement links TRBV11-2 to TRBJ2-3; possibly TRBD1 for D (5 bases). This CDR3 region has 15 residues. Looked up from germline, CDR1 is SGHAT and CDR2 is FQNNGV. V lost 2 bases and J 1 base, leaving 10 bases between the germline ends. The CDR3: CASSLTGDGTDTQYF. CDR3 nucleotides: TGTGCCAGCAGCTTAACAGGAGATGGCACAGATACGCAGTATTTT.

The V call is TRBV5-1, the J call TRBJ2-7; D might be TRBD1 or TRBD2, each matching 9 bases. The germline V gene encodes CDR1 SGHRS and CDR2 YFSETQ. Deletions cut 7 bases from V and 1 base from J, with 21 bases between. This CDR3 has 16 residues. The CDR3 region has the DNA TGCGCCAGCGGGACAGGGTCGGCGGGAGGGTCCTACGAGCAGTACTTC. This codes for CASGTGSAGGSYEQYF.

The chain recombines TRBV19 with TRBJ2-1, with 8 bases lining up with TRBD2. Trimming at V came to 5 bases and at J to 7 bases, leaving 7 bases not matched to a gene. Germline V lookup: CDR1 LNHDA, CDR2 SQIVND (reference sequence). The CDR3 covers 14 residues. The DNA for the CDR3 is TGTGCCAGTAGTCCTCCCGGGAGGGGGAATGAGCAGTTCTTC. Its translation is CASSPPGRGNEQFF.

The chain links TRBV6-5 to TRBJ2-7; 12 nucleotides align to TRBD2. The CDR3 loop spans 15 amino acids. The J segment lost 4 bases and the V segment lost 7 bases, leaving 8 bases of the junction unmatched. Looked up from germline, CDR1 is MNHEY and CDR2 is SVGAGI. The CDR3 sequence is CASNDRTSGTYEQYF. CDR3 nucleotide sequence: TGTGCCAGCAACGACAGGACTAGCGGGACTTACGAGCAGTACTTC.

The J gene is TRBJ2-1, the V gene TRBV6-5; 13 bases are a match to TRBD2. V was clipped by 8 bases and J by 8 bases; unmatched bases: 9. The CDR3 spans 15 residues. Germline CDR1 MNHEY, CDR2 SVGAGI. CDR3 region: CASSRRTSGRHEQFF. CDR3 DNA: TGTGCCAGCTCAAGACGGACTAGCGGGAGACATGAGCAGTTCTTC.

The gene calls are TRBV7-2 and TRBJ1-5; 7 positions agree with TRBD1. This CDR3 region has 16 residues. Germline CDR1 SGHTA, CDR2 FQGNSA. J was trimmed by 0 bases and V by 5 bases; bases with no gene match: 7. CDR3 bases: TGTGCCAGCAGCCTTACAGGGGCTTATAGCAATCAGCCCCAGCATTTT. Protein product: CASSLTGAYSNQPQHF.

The rearrangement joins TRBV7-2 to TRBJ2-1; D gene unclear. The germline CDR1 and CDR2 sequences are SGHTA and FQGNSA. The CDR3 sequence is 14 residues long. V was shortened by 2 bases and J by 3 bases, with 8 bases between the two germline ends. CDR3 protein: CASSLQKSYNEQFF. CDR3 coding DNA: TGTGCCAGCAGCTTACAAAAGAGCTACAATGAGCAGTTCTTC. Using reference TRBV7-2 and TRBJ2-1 for the parts outside the CDR3, the full variable domain is GAGVSQSPSNKVTEKGKDVELRCDPISGHTALYWYRQSLGQGLEFLIYFQGNSAPDKSGLPSDRFSAERTGGSVSTLTIQRTQQEDSAVYLCASSLQKSYNEQFFGPGTRLTVL.

This chain connects TRBV5-6 to TRBJ1-1; 7 bases agree with TRBD1. Germline V gene lookup returns CDR1 SGHDT and CDR2 YYEEEE. Unmatched junction bases numbered 5, after V lost 2 bases and J lost 1 base. The CDR3 totals 15 residues. DNA for the CDR3: TGTGCCAGCAGCTTCAGAGACAGGGCGAACACTGAAGCTTTCTTT. Protein product: CASSFRDRANTEAFF.

This clone was seen a few times. V and J are TRBV28 and TRBJ1-2, with D uncertain. V was shortened by 4 bases and J by 2 bases, with 8 bases between the two germline ends. CDR1 is MDHEN, CDR2 SYDVKM, per germline. The CDR3 has 13 amino acids. The CDR3 protein is CASSSYTNYGYTF. The CDR3 nucleotides read TGTGCCAGCAGTTCTTACACGAACTATGGCTACACCTTC.

V gene TRBV5-1 combines with J gene TRBJ2-7, with 8 bases lining up with TRBD1. The germline V gene encodes CDR1 SGHRS and CDR2 YFSETQ. The J segment lost 1 base and the V segment lost 4 bases, leaving 7 bases of the junction unmatched. This CDR3 comprises 15 residues. CDR3 sequence: CASSNSGGQSYEQYF. The CDR3, as DNA: TGCGCCAGCAGCAATTCAGGGGGCCAGTCCTACGAGCAGTACTTC.

The chain couples TRBV5-1 to TRBJ2-2; 7 nucleotides match TRBD1. CDR1 is SGHRS, CDR2 YFSETQ, per germline. Trimming took 4 bases from V and 6 from J; bases not matched to a gene: 9. The CDR3 is 15 amino acids. The chain's CDR3 is CASSITGDRAGELFF. Here the CDR3 DNA reads TGCGCCAGCAGCATAACAGGGGATCGGGCCGGGGAGCTGTTTTTT.

This sequence joins TRBV7-2 and TRBJ2-5; no clear D. Germline V gene data show CDR1 as SGHTA and CDR2 as FQGNSA. V was clipped by 1 base and J by 3 bases, with 9 bases between them. The CDR3 spans 14 residues. Written as DNA, the CDR3 is TGTGCCAGCAGCTTAGGTCAGGCGAAAGAGACCCAGTACTTC. Its protein product is CASSLGQAKETQYF.

This clone was seen more than once but under ten times. CDR3 nucleotides: TGCGCCAGCAGCCAATCGGAACAGGGGGAAGGTTCTAAGCAGTTCTTC. It translates to CASSQSEQGEGSKQFF. The chain has TRBV4-3 and TRBJ2-1; the match to TRBD1 covers 8 bases. The V segment lost 2 bases and the J segment 11 bases; nucleotides outside the gene matches: 14. The germline gives CDR1 LGHNA, CDR2 YSLEER. This CDR3 contains 16 residues.

This sequence joins TRBV5-6 and TRBJ2-2; 12 bases fit TRBD1. The CDR3 totals 16 residues. V trimming: 5 bases; J trimming: 6 bases; junction bases outside the gene matches: 8. Germline CDR1 reads SGHDT; CDR2 reads YYEEEE. CDR3 in amino acids: CASRRRDRGLSGELFF. The CDR3 region has the DNA TGTGCCAGCAGGAGAAGGGACAGGGGGCTGTCCGGGGAGCTGTTTTTT.

This sequence joins TRBV19 and TRBJ1-3; D remains unclear. The CDR3 sequence is 14 residues long. Germline V gene sequence: CDR1 LNHDA, CDR2 SQIVND (reference sequence). Between the trimmed V and J ends, which lost 8 bases and 0 bases, there was a span of 11 bases. As DNA, the CDR3 is TGTGCCAGTCAGCGGCAGTCCTCTGGAAACACCATATATTTT. It is translated as CASQRQSSGNTIYF.